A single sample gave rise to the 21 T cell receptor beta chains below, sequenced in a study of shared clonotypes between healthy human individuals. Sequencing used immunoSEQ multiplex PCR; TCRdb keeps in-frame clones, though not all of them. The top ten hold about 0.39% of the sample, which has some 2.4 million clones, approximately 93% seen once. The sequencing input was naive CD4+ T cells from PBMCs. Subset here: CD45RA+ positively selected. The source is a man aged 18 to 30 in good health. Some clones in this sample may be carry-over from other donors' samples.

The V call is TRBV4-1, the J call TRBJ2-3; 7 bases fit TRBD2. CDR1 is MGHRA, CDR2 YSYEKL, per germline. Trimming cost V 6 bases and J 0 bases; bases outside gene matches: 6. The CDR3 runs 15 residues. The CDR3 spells CASRIGGYSTDTQYF. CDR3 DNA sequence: TGCGCCAGCAGAATCGGGGGGTACAGCACAGATACGCAGTATTTT.

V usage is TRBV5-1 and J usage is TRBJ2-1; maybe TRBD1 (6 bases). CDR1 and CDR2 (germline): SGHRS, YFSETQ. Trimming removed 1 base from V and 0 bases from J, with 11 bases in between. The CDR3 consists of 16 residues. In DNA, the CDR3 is TGCGCCAGCAGCTTGTCTGGGGACACCTCCTACAATGAGCAGTTCTTC. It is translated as CASSLSGDTSYNEQFF.

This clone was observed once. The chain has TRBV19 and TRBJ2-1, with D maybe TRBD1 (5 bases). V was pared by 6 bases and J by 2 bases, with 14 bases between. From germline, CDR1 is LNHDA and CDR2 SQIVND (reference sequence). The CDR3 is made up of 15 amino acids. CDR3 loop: CASSYQGSPYNEQFF. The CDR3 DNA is TGTGCCAGTAGCTACCAGGGTTCTCCCTACAATGAGCAGTTCTTC.

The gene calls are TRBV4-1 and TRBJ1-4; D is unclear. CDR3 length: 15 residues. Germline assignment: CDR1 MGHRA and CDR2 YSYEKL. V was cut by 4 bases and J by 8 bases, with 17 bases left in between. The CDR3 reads CASSPPGLKAEKLFF. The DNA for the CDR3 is TGCGCCAGCAGCCCGCCGGGCCTCAAAGCCGAAAAACTGTTTTTT.

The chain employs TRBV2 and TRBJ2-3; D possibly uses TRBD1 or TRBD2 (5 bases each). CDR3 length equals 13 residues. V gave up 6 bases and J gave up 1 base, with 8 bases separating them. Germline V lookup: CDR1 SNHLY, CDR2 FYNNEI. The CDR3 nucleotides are TGTGCCAGCAGGTGGGACGGCACAGATACGCAGTATTTT. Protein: CASRWDGTDTQYF.

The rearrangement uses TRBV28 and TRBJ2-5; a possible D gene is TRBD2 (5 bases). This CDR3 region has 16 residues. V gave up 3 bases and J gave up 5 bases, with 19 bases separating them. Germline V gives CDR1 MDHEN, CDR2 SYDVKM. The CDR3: CASSFSQAVWRETQYF. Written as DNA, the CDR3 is TGTGCCAGCAGTTTTTCTCAAGCGGTTTGGAGGGAGACCCAGTACTTC.

CDR3 residues: CASSLGLAPETQYF. The CDR3 coding sequence is TGCGCCAGCAGCTTAGGACTAGCCCCAGAGACCCAGTACTTC. The chain has TRBV5-1 and TRBJ2-5; 8 bases align to TRBD2. The CDR3 has 14 amino acids. V shed 2 bases, J shed 4 bases, and the junction held 4 bases outside the gene matches. Germline V gene lookup returns CDR1 SGHRS and CDR2 YFSETQ.

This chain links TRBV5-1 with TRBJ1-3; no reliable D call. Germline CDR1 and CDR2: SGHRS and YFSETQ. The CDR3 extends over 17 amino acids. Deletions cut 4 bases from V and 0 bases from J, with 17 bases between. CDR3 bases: TGCGCCAGCAGCAGAACCCCGGAGGGAAACTCTGGAAACACCATATATTTT. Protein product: CASSRTPEGNSGNTIYF.

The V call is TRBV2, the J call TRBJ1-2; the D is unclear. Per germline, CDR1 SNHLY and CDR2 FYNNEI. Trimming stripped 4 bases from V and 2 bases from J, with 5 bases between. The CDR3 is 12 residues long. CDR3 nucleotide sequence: TGTGCCAGCAGTGTGATGAACTATGGCTACACCTTC. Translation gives CASSVMNYGYTF.

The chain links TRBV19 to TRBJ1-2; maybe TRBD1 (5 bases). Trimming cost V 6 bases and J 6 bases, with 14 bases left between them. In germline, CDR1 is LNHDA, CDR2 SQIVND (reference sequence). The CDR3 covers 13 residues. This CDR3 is CASSPGNINGYTF. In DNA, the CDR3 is TGTGCCAGTAGCCCAGGGAATATAAATGGCTACACCTTC. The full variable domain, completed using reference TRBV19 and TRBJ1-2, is DGGITQSPKYLFRKEGQNVTLSCEQNLNHDAMYWYRQDPGQGLRLIYYSQIVNDFQKGDIAEGYSVSREKKESFPLTVTSAQKNPTAFYLCASSPGNINGYTFGSGTRLTVV.

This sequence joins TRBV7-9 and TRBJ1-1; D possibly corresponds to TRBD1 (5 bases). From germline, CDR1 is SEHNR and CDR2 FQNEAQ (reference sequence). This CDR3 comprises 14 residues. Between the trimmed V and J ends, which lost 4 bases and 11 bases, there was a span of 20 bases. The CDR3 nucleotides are TGTGCCAGCAGCTCAGCGGGGGTCGGTAGTCCGGCTTTCTTT. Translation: CASSSAGVGSPAFF.

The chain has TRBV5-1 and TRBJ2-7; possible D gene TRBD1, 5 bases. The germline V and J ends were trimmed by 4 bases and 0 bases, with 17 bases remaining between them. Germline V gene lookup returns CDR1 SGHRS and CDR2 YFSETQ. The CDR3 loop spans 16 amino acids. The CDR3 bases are TGCGCCAGCAGCACAGGAATCGGACCGTTCTCCTACGAGCAGTACTTC. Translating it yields CASSTGIGPFSYEQYF.

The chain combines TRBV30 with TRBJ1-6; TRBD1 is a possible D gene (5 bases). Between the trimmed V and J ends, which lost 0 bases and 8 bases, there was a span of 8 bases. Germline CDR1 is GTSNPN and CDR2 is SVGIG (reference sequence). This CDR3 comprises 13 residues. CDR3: CAWSVGGDSPLHF. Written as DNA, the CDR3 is TGTGCCTGGAGTGTCGGGGGGGATTCACCCCTCCACTTT.

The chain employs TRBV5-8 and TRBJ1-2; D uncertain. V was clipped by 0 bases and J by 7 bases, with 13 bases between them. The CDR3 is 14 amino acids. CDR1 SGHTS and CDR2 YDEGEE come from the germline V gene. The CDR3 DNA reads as TGTGCCAGCAGCTTGGGCGGACCCAGCGGTGGCTACACCTTC. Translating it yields CASSLGGPSGGYTF.

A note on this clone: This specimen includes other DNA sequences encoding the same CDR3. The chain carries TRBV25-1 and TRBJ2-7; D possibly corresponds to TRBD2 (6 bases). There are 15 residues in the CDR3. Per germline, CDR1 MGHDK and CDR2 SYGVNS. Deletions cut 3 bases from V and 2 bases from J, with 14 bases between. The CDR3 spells CASSDPGTGTYEQYF. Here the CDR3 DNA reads TGTGCCAGCAGTGACCCCGGGACTGGAACCTACGAGCAGTACTTC.

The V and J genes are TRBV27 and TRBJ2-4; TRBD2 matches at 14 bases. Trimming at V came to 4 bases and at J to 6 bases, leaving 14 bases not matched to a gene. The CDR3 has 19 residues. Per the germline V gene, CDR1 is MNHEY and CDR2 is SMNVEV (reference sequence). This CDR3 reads CASSSIPATSGRAGNIQYF. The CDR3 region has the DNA TGTGCCAGCAGTTCCATACCCGCGACTAGCGGGAGGGCCGGAAACATTCAGTACTTC.

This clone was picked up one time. In DNA form, the CDR3 reads TGTGCCAGCAGCCCCCTTAGAGCCCTAGGCGCTCTCTCCTACAATGAGCAGTTCTTC. It translates to CASSPLRALGALSYNEQFF. The rearrangement uses TRBV7-9 and TRBJ2-1; D is ambiguous. Germline loops: CDR1 SEHNR, CDR2 FQNEAQ (reference sequence). V was shortened by 5 bases and J by 0 bases, with 23 bases between the two germline ends. The CDR3 extends over 19 amino acids.

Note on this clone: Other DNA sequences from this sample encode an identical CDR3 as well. In nucleotides, the CDR3 is TGTGCCAGCTCACCCCAGGGGAACAATCAGCCCCAGCATTTT. It yields the protein CASSPQGNNQPQHF. This chain joins TRBV18 and TRBJ1-5; TRBD1 is a possible D gene (6 bases). The CDR3 has 14 residues. Trimming pared 3 bases from V and 3 bases from J, leaving 9 bases between. Germline V gene data show CDR1 as KGHSH and CDR2 as LQKENI.

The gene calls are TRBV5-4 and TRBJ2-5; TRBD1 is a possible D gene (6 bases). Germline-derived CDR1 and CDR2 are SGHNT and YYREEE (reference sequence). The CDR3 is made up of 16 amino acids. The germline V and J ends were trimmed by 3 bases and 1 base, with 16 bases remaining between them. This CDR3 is CASSSSRGQFQETQYF. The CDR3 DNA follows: TGTGCCAGCAGCTCGTCACGTGGACAGTTCCAAGAGACCCAGTACTTC.

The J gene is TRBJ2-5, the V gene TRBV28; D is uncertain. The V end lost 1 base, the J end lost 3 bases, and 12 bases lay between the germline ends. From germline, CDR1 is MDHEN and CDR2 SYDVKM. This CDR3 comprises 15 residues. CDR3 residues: CASSLLAALKETQYF. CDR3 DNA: TGTGCCAGCAGTTTATTAGCCGCGCTTAAAGAGACCCAGTACTTC.

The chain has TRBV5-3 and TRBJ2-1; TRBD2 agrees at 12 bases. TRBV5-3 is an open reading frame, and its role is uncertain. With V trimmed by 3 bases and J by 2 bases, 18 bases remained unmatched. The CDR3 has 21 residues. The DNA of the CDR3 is TGTGCCAGAAGCTGGGGAATTTTTTCTAGCGGGAGGGCCTTCACCTACAATGAGCAGTTCTTC. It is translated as CARSWGIFSSGRAFTYNEQFF.